The present entry profiles one T cell receptor (beta chain) with its context. This entry belongs to a study of blood T cell repertoires in COVID-19. As for the study in general: T cells, B-cell-depleted T cells, or PBMCs provided the cDNA or gDNA that served as material.

Trimming stripped 4 bases from V and 1 base from J, with 10 bases between. Per germline, CDR1 LGHDT and CDR2 YNNKEL (reference sequence). The CDR3 has 14 residues. In assigning cohorts, the study relied on participant-reported clinical history. Sequenced by immunoSEQ multiplex PCR; TCRdb stores in-frame clones only, minus some. Of 100,000 or so clones in the sample, about 86% are singletons; the top ten hold 2% to 3%. The source material was PBMCs or T cells enriched from blood (not recorded which). The chain uses TRBV3-1 (or the pseudogene TRBV3-2) and TRBJ1-1, with D hard to call. This sequence was found in a woman aged 45-65 years who had recovered from COVID-19. The CDR3 protein is CASSPHWRNTEAFF. The DNA of the CDR3 is TGTGCCAGCAGCCCACACTGGAGGAACACTGAAGCTTTCTTT.